Shown below are 16 T cell receptor beta chains from a single sample sequenced in a study of T cell responses to AZD1222 COVID-19 vaccine. Method: immunoSEQ multiplex PCR; TCRdb's copy keeps in-frame clones and lacks some. The sample shows approximately 150,000 clones, less than 90% of them seen only once. This specimen was peripheral blood, taken on day 0 of AZD1222 vaccination. The source is an adult in good health.

This sequence joins TRBV4-3 and TRBJ1-4; 9 nucleotides align to TRBD1. Trimming at V came to 3 bases and at J to 8 bases, leaving 10 bases not matched to a gene. The CDR3 covers 16 residues. Germline CDR1 reads LGHNA; CDR2 reads YSLEER. CDR3 nucleotides: TGCGCCAGCAGCCAGCAAACAGGGGGCGGTGGGGAAAAACTGTTTTTT. Protein product: CASSQQTGGGGEKLFF.

This clone showed up just once. V gene TRBV6-5 combines with J gene TRBJ1-1; D ambiguous. This CDR3 is 15 amino acids long. V lost 4 bases and J lost 1, with 13 bases in between. Germline V lookup: CDR1 MNHEY, CDR2 SVGAGI. The CDR3 DNA reads TGTGCCAGCAGTTTAGGACGTCAAGGGAACACTGAAGCTTTCTTT. Translating it yields CASSLGRQGNTEAFF.

The chain links TRBV7-2 to TRBJ1-1; D might be TRBD1 (5 bases). The CDR3 is 14 amino acids. The ends were cut back, 4 bases at V and 6 bases at J, with 15 bases in the middle. The germline gives CDR1 SGHTA, CDR2 FQGNSA. CDR3 sequence reads: CASSSSPDRAEAFF. In DNA, the CDR3 is TGTGCCAGCAGCTCGAGCCCTGACAGAGCTGAAGCTTTCTTT.

The chain uses TRBV27 and TRBJ1-2; TRBD1 matches 8 bases. Germline trimming cut 3 bases from V and 10 bases from J; bases unmatched to any gene: 13. The CDR3 has 15 residues. From germline, CDR1 is MNHEY and CDR2 SMNVEV (reference sequence). The CDR3 spells CASSFSRGQGADYTF. As DNA, the CDR3 is TGTGCCAGCAGTTTCTCTCGTGGGCAGGGGGCAGACTACACCTTC.

This chain links TRBV12-5 with TRBJ2-5, with 7 positions matching TRBD1. The CDR3 consists of 18 residues. CDR1 is LGHNT and CDR2 is FRNRAP in the germline V gene. V dropped 0 bases and J dropped 5; count of bases not matched to a gene: 15. CDR3 residues: CASGLVLQASGGSETQYF. In nucleotides, the CDR3 is TGTGCTAGTGGTTTGGTACTTCAAGCGTCAGGGGGATCCGAGACCCAGTACTTC. The variable domain in full, completed from reference TRBV12-5 and TRBJ2-5, reads DARVTQTPRHKVTEMGQEVTMRCQPILGHNTVFWYRQTMMQGLELLAYFRNRAPLDDSGMPKDRFSAEMPDATLATLKIQPSEPRDSAVYFCASGLVLQASGGSETQYFGPGTRLLVL.

V gene TRBV30 combines with J gene TRBJ1-1; no clear D. The CDR3 extends over 16 amino acids. Trimming took 0 bases from V and 5 from J, leaving 19 bases between them. Germline CDR1 reads GTSNPN; CDR2 reads SVGIG (reference sequence). CDR3 DNA: TGTGCCTGGAGTGTAACCAGCTCTTTAGGGTCGACTGAAGCTTTCTTT. It codes for CAWSVTSSLGSTEAFF.

The genes are TRBV28 and TRBJ2-3; a weak D match, TRBD1 (5 bases). The CDR3 consists of 14 residues. The germline CDR1 and CDR2 sequences are MDHEN and SYDVKM. V was shortened by 8 bases and J by 4 bases, with 16 bases between the two germline ends. In DNA, the CDR3 is TGTGCCAGCGCGGAAGGGGCGTTCGCAGATACGCAGTATTTT. Residues: CASAEGAFADTQYF.

J is TRBJ1-2 and V is TRBV28; possibly TRBD1 for D (5 bases). This CDR3 comprises 14 residues. V was pared by 5 bases and J by 3 bases, with 13 bases between. The V gene's germline CDR1 is MDHEN and CDR2 SYDVKM. The CDR3 here is CASSTSGQYYGYTF. The CDR3 bases are TGTGCCAGCAGTACCTCGGGGCAGTACTATGGCTACACCTTC.

The CDR3 is CAISETGASGYTF. CDR3 coding DNA: TGTGCCATCAGTGAGACGGGGGCGAGTGGCTACACCTTC. The gene calls are TRBV10-3 and TRBJ1-2; perhaps TRBD1 as D (6 bases). CDR3 length equals 13 residues. The ends were cut back, 2 bases at V and 7 bases at J, with 11 bases in the middle. Germline CDR1 is ENHRY and CDR2 is SYGVKD.

The DNA of the CDR3 is TGCGCCAGCAGCCAAGTGGATCTAGTGTCCTACAATGAGCAGTTCTTC. Translation gives CASSQVDLVSYNEQFF. The J gene is TRBJ2-1, the V gene TRBV4-1; D remains unclear. Trimming shortened V by 1 base and J by 1 base, and 11 bases separated the two germline ends. CDR1 is MGHRA, CDR2 YSYEKL, per germline. The CDR3 totals 16 residues.

The V and J genes are TRBV5-1 and TRBJ2-7; TRBD2 agrees at 13 bases. Germline trimming cut 3 bases from V and 5 bases from J; bases unmatched to any gene: 2. Germline assignment: CDR1 SGHRS and CDR2 YFSETQ. The CDR3 sequence is 14 residues long. The CDR3 protein is CASSSGTSGDEQYF. In nucleotides, the CDR3 is TGCGCCAGCAGCTCCGGGACTAGCGGGGACGAGCAGTACTTC.

J is TRBJ2-1 and V is TRBV7-9; the match to TRBD1 covers 9 bases. The germline gives CDR1 SEHNR, CDR2 FQNEAQ (reference sequence). The junction had 12 bases not matched to a gene; V was cut back by 8 bases and J by 4 bases. The CDR3 is made up of 16 amino acids. CDR3 sequence reads: CASSTRDRDPYNEQFF. CDR3 coding DNA: TGTGCCAGCTCTACGAGGGACAGGGACCCTTACAATGAGCAGTTCTTC.

This chain links TRBV6-5 with TRBJ2-1, with 9 positions matching TRBD1. CDR1 and CDR2 from the germline V gene are MNHEY and SVGAGI. The CDR3 contains 13 residues. The junction had 5 bases not matched to a gene; V was cut back by 6 bases and J by 8 bases. CDR3 sequence (DNA): TGTGCCAGCAGGGGGGACAGGGCTGATGAGCAGTTCTTC. Translating it yields CASRGDRADEQFF.

On this clone: Other DNA sequences in the same sample also yield this CDR3. V and J are TRBV3-1 (or the pseudogene TRBV3-2) and TRBJ2-1; D is ambiguous. The V gene's germline CDR1 is LGHDT and CDR2 YNNKEL (reference sequence). Trimming took 0 bases from V and 0 from J, leaving 9 bases between them. This CDR3 is 16 amino acids long. This chain's CDR3 is CASSQDRLSSYNEQFF. In DNA form, the CDR3 reads TGTGCCAGCAGCCAAGACCGCCTAAGCTCCTACAATGAGCAGTTCTTC.

In DNA form, the CDR3 reads TGTGCCAGCAGTCACCGGGTCAAAGGGGCTGGCACCGGGGAGCTGTTTTTT. Translation gives CASSHRVKGAGTGELFF. V and J are TRBV28 and TRBJ2-2, with D perhaps matching TRBD1 (5 bases). The CDR3 contains 17 residues. The V end lost 5 bases, the J end lost 4 bases, and 20 bases lay between the germline ends. Germline V CDR1 and CDR2: MDHEN, SYDVKM.

The V gene is TRBV2, the J gene TRBJ2-7; 7 bases fit TRBD1. The CDR3 is 13 residues long. V lost 5 bases and J lost 2; bases outside the gene matches: 3. Germline V CDR1 and CDR2: SNHLY, FYNNEI. In nucleotides, the CDR3 is TGTGCCAGCAGTCCCACAGGGGCCTACGAGCAGTACGTC. Translated: CASSPTGAYEQYV.